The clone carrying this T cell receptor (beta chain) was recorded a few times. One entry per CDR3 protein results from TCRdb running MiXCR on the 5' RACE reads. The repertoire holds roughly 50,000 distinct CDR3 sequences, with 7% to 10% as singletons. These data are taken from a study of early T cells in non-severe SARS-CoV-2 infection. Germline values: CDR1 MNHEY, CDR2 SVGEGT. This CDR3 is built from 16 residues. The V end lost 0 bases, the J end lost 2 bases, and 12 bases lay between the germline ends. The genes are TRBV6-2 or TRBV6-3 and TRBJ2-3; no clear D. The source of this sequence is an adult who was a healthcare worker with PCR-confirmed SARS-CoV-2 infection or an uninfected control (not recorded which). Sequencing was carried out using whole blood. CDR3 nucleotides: TGTGCCAGCAGTTACTCGAGAGGCGGTTCCACAGATACGCAGTATTTT. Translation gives CASSYSRGGSTDTQYF.